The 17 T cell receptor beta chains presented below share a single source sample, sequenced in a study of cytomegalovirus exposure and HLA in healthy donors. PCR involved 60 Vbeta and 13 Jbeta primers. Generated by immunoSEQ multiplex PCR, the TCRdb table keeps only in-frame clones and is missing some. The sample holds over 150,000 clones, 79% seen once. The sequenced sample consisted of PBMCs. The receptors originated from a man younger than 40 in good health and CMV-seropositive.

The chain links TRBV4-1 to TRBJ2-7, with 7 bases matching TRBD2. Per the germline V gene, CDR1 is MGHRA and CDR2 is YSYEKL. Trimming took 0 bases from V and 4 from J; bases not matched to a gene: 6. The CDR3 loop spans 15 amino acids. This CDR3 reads CASSQEEIAGYEQYF. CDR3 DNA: TGCGCCAGCAGCCAAGAAGAAATAGCGGGTTACGAGCAGTACTTC.

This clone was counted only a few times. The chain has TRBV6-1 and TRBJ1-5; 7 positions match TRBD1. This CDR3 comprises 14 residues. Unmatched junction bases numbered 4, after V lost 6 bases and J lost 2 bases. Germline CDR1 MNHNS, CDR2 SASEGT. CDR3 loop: CASRPQGRNQPQHF. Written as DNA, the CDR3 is TGTGCCAGCAGACCACAGGGGCGCAATCAGCCCCAGCATTTT.

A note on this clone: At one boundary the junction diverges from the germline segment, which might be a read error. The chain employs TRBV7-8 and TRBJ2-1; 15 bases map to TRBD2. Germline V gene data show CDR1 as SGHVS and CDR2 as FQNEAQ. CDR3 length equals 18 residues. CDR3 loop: CANSLGTSGGPSYNEQFF. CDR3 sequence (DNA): TGTGCCAACAGCTTGGGGACTAGCGGGGGGCCCTCCTACAATGAGCAGTTCTTC.

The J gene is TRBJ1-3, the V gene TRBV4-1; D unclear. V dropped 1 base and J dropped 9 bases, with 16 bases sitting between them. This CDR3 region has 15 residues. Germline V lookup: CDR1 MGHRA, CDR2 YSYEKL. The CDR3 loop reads CASSQVHLGEGTIYF. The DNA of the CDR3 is TGCGCCAGCAGCCAAGTTCACCTCGGAGAGGGCACCATATATTTT.

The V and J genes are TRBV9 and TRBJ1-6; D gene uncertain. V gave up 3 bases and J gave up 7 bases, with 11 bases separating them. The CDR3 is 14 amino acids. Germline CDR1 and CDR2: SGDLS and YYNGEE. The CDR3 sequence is CASSAMGENSPLHF. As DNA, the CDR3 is TGTGCCAGCAGCGCCATGGGAGAGAATTCACCCCTCCACTTT. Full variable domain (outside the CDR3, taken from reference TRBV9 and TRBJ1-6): DSGVTQTPKHLITATGQRVTLRCSPRSGDLSVYWYQQSLDQGLQFLIQYYNGEERAKGNILERFSAQQFPDLHSELNLSSLELGDSALYFCASSAMGENSPLHFGNGTRLTVT.

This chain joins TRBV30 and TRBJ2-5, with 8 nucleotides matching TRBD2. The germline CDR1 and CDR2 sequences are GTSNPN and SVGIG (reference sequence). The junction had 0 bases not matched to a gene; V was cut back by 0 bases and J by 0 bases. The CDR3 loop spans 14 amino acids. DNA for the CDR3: TGTGCCTGGAGTGTACTAGCGGACCAAGAGACCCAGTACTTC. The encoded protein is CAWSVLADQETQYF.

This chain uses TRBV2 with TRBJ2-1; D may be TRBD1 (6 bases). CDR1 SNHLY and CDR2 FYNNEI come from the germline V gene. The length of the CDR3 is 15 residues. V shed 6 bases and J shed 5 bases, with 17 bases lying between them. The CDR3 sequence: CASSFQGRGDNEQFF. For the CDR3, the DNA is TGTGCCAGCAGCTTCCAGGGGAGAGGGGACAATGAGCAGTTCTTC.

CDR3 nucleotides: TGTGCCAGCAGTGCGGGTTGGGGGACAGCAGCCTACGAGCAGTACTTC. Translating gives CASSAGWGTAAYEQYF. This chain links TRBV25-1 with TRBJ2-7, with 7 bases that match TRBD1. This CDR3 spans 16 amino acids. Per germline, CDR1 MGHDK and CDR2 SYGVNS. J was trimmed by 2 bases and V by 4 bases; bases with no gene match: 11.

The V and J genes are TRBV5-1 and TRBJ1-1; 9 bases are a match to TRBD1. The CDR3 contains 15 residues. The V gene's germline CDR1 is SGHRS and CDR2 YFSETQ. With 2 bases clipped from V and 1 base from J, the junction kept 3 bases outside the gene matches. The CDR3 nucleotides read TGCGCCAGCAGCTTTTCGGGACAGGGGAACACTGAAGCTTTCTTT. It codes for CASSFSGQGNTEAFF.

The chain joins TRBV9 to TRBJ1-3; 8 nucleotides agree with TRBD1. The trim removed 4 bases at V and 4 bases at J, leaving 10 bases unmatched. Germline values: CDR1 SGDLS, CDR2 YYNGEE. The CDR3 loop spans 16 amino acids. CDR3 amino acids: CASSLTTGEGGNTIYF. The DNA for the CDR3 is TGTGCCAGCAGCCTCACGACAGGGGAGGGAGGAAACACCATATATTTT.

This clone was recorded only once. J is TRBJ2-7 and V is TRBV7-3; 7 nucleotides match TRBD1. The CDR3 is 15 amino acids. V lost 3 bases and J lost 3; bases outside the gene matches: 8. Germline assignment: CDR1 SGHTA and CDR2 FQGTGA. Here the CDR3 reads CASSFGEGGNYEQYF. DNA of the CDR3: TGTGCCAGCAGCTTCGGTGAAGGGGGCAACTACGAGCAGTACTTC.

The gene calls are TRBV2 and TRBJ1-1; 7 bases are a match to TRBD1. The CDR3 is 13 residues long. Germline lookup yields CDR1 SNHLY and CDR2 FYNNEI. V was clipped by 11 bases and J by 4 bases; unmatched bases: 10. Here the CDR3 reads CAGKGAVGTEAFF. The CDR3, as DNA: TGTGCCGGAAAGGGGGCGGTTGGCACTGAAGCTTTCTTT.

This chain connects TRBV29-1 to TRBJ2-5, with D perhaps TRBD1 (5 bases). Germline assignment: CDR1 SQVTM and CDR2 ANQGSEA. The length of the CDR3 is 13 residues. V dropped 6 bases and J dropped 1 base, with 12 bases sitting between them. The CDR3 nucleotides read TGCAGCGTCCGGACACCCGCCCAAGAGACCCAGTACTTC. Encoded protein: CSVRTPAQETQYF.

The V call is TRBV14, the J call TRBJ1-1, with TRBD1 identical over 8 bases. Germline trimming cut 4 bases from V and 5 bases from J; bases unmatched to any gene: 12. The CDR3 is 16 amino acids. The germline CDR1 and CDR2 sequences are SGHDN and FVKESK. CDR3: CASSRPMAGGETEAFF. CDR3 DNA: TGTGCCAGCAGCCGACCTATGGCAGGGGGCGAAACTGAAGCTTTCTTT.

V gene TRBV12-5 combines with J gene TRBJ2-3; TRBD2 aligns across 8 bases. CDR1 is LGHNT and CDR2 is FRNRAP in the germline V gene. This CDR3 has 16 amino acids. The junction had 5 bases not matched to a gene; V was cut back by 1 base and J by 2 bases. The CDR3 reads CASGLGTGGVTDTQYF. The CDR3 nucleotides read TGTGCTAGTGGTTTGGGGACGGGGGGGGTCACAGATACGCAGTATTTT.

The CDR3 DNA reads TGTGCCAGCAGTTTTCTGTATGGCTACACCTTC. Protein sequence: CASSFLYGYTF. This chain joins TRBV28 and TRBJ1-2; no definite D call. The germline gives CDR1 MDHEN, CDR2 SYDVKM. The CDR3 contains 11 residues. V was pared by 3 bases and J by 5 bases, with 4 bases between.

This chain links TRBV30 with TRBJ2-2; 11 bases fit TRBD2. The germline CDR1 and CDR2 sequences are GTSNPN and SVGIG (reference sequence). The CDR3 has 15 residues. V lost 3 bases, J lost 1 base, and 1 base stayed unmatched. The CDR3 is CAWSGTSGNTGELFF. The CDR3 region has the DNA TGTGCCTGGAGCGGGACTAGCGGGAACACCGGGGAGCTGTTTTTT.